The 16 T cell receptor beta chains given below trace back to one sample, sequenced in a study of blood T cell repertoires in COVID-19. Generated by immunoSEQ multiplex PCR, the TCRdb table keeps only in-frame clones and is missing some. The sample carries hundreds of thousands of clones, 70% to 90% recorded once. Sequencing input: peripheral blood. The receptors were sampled from a woman under 40 with active or convalescent COVID-19.

This chain links TRBV12-3 or TRBV12-4 with TRBJ1-5; the D gene is possibly TRBD1 (5 bases). CDR3 size: 13 residues. Trimming cost V 5 bases and J 8 bases, with 13 bases left between them. The CDR3 is CASSPGHREPQHF. The CDR3, as DNA: TGTGCCAGCAGTCCCGGACACCGGGAGCCCCAGCATTTT.

This clone was picked up one time. The chain carries TRBV7-8 and TRBJ1-5, with 8 bases matching TRBD1. V dropped 3 bases and J dropped 0; count of bases not matched to a gene: 7. The CDR3 runs 17 residues. The germline CDR1 and CDR2 sequences are SGHVS and FQNEAQ. CDR3 in DNA: TGTGCCAGCAGCTTGGCCGGACAGGGTAATAGCAATCAGCCCCAGCATTTT. Translated: CASSLAGQGNSNQPQHF.

This sequence joins TRBV6-5 and TRBJ1-1, with D maybe TRBD1 (5 bases). CDR1 MNHEY and CDR2 SVGAGI come from the germline V gene. The CDR3 is made up of 11 amino acids. Trimming took off 6 bases at V and 4 bases at J, with 6 bases between the two ends. This CDR3 reads CASRRGTEAFF. CDR3 coding DNA: TGTGCCAGCAGAAGGGGCACTGAAGCTTTCTTT.

The genes are TRBV7-6 and TRBJ2-3; 9 nucleotides match TRBD2. This CDR3 has 17 amino acids. The V gene end was trimmed by 4 bases and the J gene end by 3 bases; junction bases not matched to a gene: 11. Germline V gene sequence: CDR1 SGHVS, CDR2 FNYEAQ. The CDR3 loop is CASSSRGGDGTTDTQYF. The CDR3 bases are TGTGCCAGCAGCTCCCGCGGGGGGGACGGGACAACAGATACGCAGTATTTT.

The CDR3 nucleotides read TGTGCCAGCACCCCAGGGCACTCCTATAATTCACCCCTCCACTTT. This gives the protein CASTPGHSYNSPLHF. The chain uses TRBV3-1 (or the pseudogene TRBV3-2) and TRBJ1-6; D is perhaps TRBD1 (5 bases). The CDR3 has 15 residues. Trimming took off 7 bases at V and 0 bases at J, with 10 bases between the two ends. Germline loops: CDR1 LGHDT, CDR2 YNNKEL (reference sequence).

V usage is TRBV9 and J usage is TRBJ2-1, with D perhaps matching TRBD1 (6 bases). Per germline, CDR1 SGDLS and CDR2 YYNGEE. V was clipped by 4 bases and J by 4 bases, with 12 bases between them. The CDR3 covers 14 residues. CDR3 region: CASSPQTGYNEQFF. In nucleotides, the CDR3 is TGTGCCAGCAGCCCCCAAACAGGGTACAATGAGCAGTTCTTC.

The chain combines TRBV6-5 with TRBJ2-1; TRBD2 agrees at 14 bases. Germline lookup yields CDR1 MNHEY and CDR2 SVGAGI. After removal of 6 bases from V and 16 bases from J, the junction contained 8 bases not matched to a gene. The length of the CDR3 is 13 residues. CDR3 DNA sequence: TGTGCCAGCAGGGAGGGACTAGCGGGGGACAATTTCTTC. This gives the protein CASREGLAGDNFF.

V usage is TRBV5-6 and J usage is TRBJ1-6, with 7 bases aligning to TRBD1. Trimming cost V 4 bases and J 7 bases; bases outside gene matches: 11. The CDR3 sequence is 16 residues long. From germline, CDR1 is SGHDT and CDR2 YYEEEE. CDR3 sequence: CASSLRAGGPNSPLHF. The CDR3 DNA reads TGTGCCAGCAGCCTACGAGCAGGGGGTCCGAATTCACCCCTCCACTTT.

The rearrangement links TRBV6-6 to TRBJ2-7, with D perhaps matching TRBD2 (5 bases). Germline-derived CDR1 and CDR2 are MNHNY and SVGAGI (reference sequence). CDR3 length: 14 amino acids. The germline V and J ends were trimmed by 4 bases and 0 bases, with 10 bases remaining between them. This chain's CDR3 is CASSFGLDSYEQYF. The CDR3 DNA sequence: TGTGCCAGCAGTTTCGGACTCGACTCCTACGAGCAGTACTTC.

The chain employs TRBV18 and TRBJ2-3, with TRBD2 matching 11 bases. The CDR3 sequence is 19 residues long. The V gene's germline CDR1 is KGHSH and CDR2 LQKENI. With 1 base clipped from V and 0 bases from J, the junction kept 9 bases outside the gene matches. The CDR3 DNA reads TGTGCCAGCTCACCACGGATAGCGGGGGGGCCCACTAGCACAGATACGCAGTATTTT. It encodes CASSPRIAGGPTSTDTQYF.

The chain is built from TRBV18 and TRBJ1-2; D remains ambiguous. The ends were cut back, 1 base at V and 4 bases at J, with 10 bases in the middle. The length of the CDR3 is 14 residues. Germline V gives CDR1 KGHSH, CDR2 LQKENI. Written as DNA, the CDR3 is TGTGCCAGCTCACCACTGAACTCCGGCTATGGCTACACCTTC. Its translation is CASSPLNSGYGYTF.

The chain links TRBV4-1 to TRBJ1-3, with D possibly TRBD1 on 5 matching bases. The CDR3 totals 16 residues. CDR1 and CDR2 from the germline V gene are MGHRA and YSYEKL. V was clipped by 2 bases and J by 2 bases, with 13 bases between them. For the CDR3, the DNA is TGCGCCAGCAGCCAAACCCCACAGGACCCTGGAAACACCATATATTTT. Residues: CASSQTPQDPGNTIYF.

The chain employs TRBV3-1 (or the pseudogene TRBV3-2) and TRBJ2-7, with 8 positions matching TRBD2. After removal of 3 bases from V and 0 bases from J, the junction contained 1 base not matched to a gene. Germline V gives CDR1 LGHDT, CDR2 YNNKEL (reference sequence). CDR3 length: 14 residues. CDR3 protein: CASSHTSGSYEQYF. The CDR3 DNA reads as TGTGCCAGCAGCCATACTAGCGGCTCCTACGAGCAGTACTTC.

This clone occurred once. This chain joins TRBV15 and TRBJ2-5; D uncertain. The V end lost 0 bases, the J end lost 0 bases, and 8 bases lay between the germline ends. Germline V lookup: CDR1 LNHNV, CDR2 YYDKDF (reference sequence). This CDR3 spans 15 amino acids. This CDR3 is CATSREVSYQETQYF. CDR3 DNA: TGTGCCACCAGCAGAGAAGTCAGTTACCAAGAGACCCAGTACTTC.

In nucleotides, the CDR3 is TGCGCCAGCAGCTTGGTGACAGGGGGCAATCAGCCCCAGCATTTT. It encodes CASSLVTGGNQPQHF. The rearrangement joins TRBV5-1 to TRBJ1-5, with 8 bases identical to TRBD1. Germline V gives CDR1 SGHRS, CDR2 YFSETQ. Unmatched junction bases numbered 1, after V lost 0 bases and J lost 2 bases. This CDR3 comprises 15 residues.

J is TRBJ1-4 and V is TRBV19; D is unclear. Germline assignment: CDR1 LNHDA and CDR2 SQIVND (reference sequence). This CDR3 spans 15 amino acids. V was trimmed by 4 bases and J by 0 bases, leaving 9 bases between them. CDR3 in amino acids: CASSRDGATNEKLFF. DNA for the CDR3: TGTGCCAGTAGTAGAGACGGTGCAACTAATGAAAAACTGTTTTTT.